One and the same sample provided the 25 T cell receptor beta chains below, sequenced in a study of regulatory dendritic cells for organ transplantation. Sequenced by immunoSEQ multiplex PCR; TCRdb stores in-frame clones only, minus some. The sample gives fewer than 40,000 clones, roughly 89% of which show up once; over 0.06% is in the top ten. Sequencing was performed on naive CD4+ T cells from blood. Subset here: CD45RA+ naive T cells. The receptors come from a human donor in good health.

CDR3 sequence reads: CAWSVLFGSNQPQHF. In DNA form, the CDR3 reads TGTGCCTGGAGTGTATTATTTGGTAGCAATCAGCCCCAGCATTTT. The rearrangement links TRBV30 to TRBJ1-5; D unclear. There are 15 residues in the CDR3. Germline CDR1 reads GTSNPN; CDR2 reads SVGIG (reference sequence). Between the trimmed V and J ends, which lost 0 bases and 0 bases, there was a span of 9 bases.

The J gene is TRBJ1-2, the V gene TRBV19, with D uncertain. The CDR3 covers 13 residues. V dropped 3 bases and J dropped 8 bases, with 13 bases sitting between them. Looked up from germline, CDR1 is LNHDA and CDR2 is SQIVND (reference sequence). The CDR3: CASSIGPALGYTF. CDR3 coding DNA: TGTGCCAGTAGTATTGGCCCTGCCTTGGGCTACACCTTC.

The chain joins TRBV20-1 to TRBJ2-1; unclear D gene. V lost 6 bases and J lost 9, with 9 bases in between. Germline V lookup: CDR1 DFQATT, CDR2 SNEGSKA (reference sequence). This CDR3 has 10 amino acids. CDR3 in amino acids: CSASLIEQFF. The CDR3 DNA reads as TGCAGTGCGAGCCTAATTGAGCAGTTCTTC.

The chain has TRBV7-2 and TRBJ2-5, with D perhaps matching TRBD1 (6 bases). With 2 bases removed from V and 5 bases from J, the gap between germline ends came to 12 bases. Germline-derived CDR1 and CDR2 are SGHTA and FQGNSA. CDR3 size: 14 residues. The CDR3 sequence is CASSLSGVRETQYF. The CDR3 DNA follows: TGTGCCAGCAGCTTATCAGGGGTGAGGGAGACCCAGTACTTC.

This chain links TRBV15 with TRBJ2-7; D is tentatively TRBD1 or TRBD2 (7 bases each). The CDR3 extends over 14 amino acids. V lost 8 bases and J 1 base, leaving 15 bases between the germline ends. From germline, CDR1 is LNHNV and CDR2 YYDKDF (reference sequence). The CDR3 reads CATAQGGESYEQYF. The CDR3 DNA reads TGTGCCACCGCCCAGGGGGGGGAGTCCTACGAGCAGTACTTC.

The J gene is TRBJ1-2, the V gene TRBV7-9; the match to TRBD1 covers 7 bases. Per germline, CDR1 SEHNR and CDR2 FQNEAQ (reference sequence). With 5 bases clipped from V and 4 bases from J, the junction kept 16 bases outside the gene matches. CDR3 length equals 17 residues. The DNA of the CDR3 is TGTGCCAGCAGCCAACCTCCGGACAGGTCCTTTCCCTATGGCTACACCTTC. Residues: CASSQPPDRSFPYGYTF.

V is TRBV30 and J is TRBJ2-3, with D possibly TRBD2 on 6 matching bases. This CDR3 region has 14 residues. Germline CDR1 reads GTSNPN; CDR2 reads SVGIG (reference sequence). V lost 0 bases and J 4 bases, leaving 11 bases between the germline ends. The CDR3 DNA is TGTGCCTGGAGTGTACGTGCGGGGTCAGATACGCAGTATTTT. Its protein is CAWSVRAGSDTQYF.

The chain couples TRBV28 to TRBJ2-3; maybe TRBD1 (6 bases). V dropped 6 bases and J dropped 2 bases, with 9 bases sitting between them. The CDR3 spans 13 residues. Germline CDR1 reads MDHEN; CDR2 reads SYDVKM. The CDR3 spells CASRDRNTDTQYF. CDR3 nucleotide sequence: TGTGCCAGCAGGGACAGAAACACAGATACGCAGTATTTT.

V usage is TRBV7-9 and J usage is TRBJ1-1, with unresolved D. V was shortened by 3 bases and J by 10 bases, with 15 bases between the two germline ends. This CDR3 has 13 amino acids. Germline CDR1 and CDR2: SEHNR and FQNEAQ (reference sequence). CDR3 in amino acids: CASSLADPGRAFF. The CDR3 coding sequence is TGTGCCAGCAGCTTGGCCGACCCAGGCCGAGCTTTCTTT.

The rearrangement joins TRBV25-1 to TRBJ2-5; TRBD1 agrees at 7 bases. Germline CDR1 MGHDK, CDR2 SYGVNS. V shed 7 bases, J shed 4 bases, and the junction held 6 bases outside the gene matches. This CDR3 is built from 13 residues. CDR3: CASTITGVETQYF. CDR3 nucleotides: TGTGCCAGCACAATTACAGGGGTAGAGACCCAGTACTTC.

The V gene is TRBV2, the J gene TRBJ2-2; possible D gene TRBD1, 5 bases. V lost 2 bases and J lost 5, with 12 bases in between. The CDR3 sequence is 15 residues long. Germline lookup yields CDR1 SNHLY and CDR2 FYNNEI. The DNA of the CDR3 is TGTGCCAGCAGTGAACTTAGGGGCGCTACCGGGGAGCTGTTTTTT. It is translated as CASSELRGATGELFF.

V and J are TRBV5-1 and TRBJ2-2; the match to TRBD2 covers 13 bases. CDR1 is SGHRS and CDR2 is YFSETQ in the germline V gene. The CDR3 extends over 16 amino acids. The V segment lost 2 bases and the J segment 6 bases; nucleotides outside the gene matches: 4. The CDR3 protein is CASSFGTSGTAGELFF. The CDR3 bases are TGCGCCAGCAGCTTCGGGACTAGCGGGACTGCCGGGGAGCTGTTTTTT.

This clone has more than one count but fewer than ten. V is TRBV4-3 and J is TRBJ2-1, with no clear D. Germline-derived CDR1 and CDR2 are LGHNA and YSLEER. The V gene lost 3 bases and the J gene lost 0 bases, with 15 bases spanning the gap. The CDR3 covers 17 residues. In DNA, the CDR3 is TGCGCCAGCAGCCAGGGCCTCACCAGAACCTCCTACAATGAGCAGTTCTTC. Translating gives CASSQGLTRTSYNEQFF.

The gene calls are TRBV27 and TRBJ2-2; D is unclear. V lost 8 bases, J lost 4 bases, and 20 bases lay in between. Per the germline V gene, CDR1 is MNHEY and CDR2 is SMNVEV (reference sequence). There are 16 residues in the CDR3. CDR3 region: CASGVNSGLITGELFF. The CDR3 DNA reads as TGTGCCAGCGGCGTAAACTCCGGGCTCATCACCGGGGAGCTGTTTTTT.

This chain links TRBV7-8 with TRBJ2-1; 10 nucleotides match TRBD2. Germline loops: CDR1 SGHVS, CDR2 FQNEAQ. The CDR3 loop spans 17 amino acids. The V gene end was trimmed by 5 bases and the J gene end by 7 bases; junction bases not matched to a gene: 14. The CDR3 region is CASSPRTSGQGRNEQFF. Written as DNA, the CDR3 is TGTGCCAGCAGCCCAAGGACTAGCGGACAGGGACGAAATGAGCAGTTCTTC.

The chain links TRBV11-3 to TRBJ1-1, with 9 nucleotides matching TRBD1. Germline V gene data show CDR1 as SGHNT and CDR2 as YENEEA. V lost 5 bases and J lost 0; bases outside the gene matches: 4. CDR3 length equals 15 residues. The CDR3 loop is CASSPRTGVNTEAFF. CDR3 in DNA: TGTGCCAGCAGCCCCCGGACAGGGGTGAACACTGAAGCTTTCTTT.

CDR3 in DNA: TGTGCCAGCAGTTACTCCCAGGGGTCCGGAGAGACCCAGTACTTC. Residues: CASSYSQGSGETQYF. The chain recombines TRBV6-5 with TRBJ2-5, with D perhaps TRBD1 (6 bases). CDR3 length: 15 residues. Trimming shortened V by 0 bases and J by 4 bases, and 12 bases separated the two germline ends. Germline V gene lookup returns CDR1 MNHEY and CDR2 SVGAGI.

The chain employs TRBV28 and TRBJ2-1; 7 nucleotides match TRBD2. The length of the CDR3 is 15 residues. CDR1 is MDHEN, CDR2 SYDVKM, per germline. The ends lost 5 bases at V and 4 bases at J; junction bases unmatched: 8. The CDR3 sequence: CASSRLSGSYNEQFF. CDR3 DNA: TGTGCCAGCAGTAGGCTTAGCGGGTCTTACAATGAGCAGTTCTTC.

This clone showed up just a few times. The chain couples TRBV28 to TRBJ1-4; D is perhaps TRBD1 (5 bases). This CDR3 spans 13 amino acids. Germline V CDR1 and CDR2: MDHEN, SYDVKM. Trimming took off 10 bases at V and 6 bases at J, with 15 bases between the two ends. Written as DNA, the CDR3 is TGTGCCATAACGGGGGATGAAGATGAAAAACTGTTTTTT. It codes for CAITGDEDEKLFF.

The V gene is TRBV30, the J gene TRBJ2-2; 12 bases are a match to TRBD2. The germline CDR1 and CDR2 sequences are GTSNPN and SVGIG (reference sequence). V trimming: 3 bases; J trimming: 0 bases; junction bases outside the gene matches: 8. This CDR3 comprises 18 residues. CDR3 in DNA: TGTGCCTGGAGCGGGTCGCGGACTAGCGGGACGAACACCGGGGAGCTGTTTTTT. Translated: CAWSGSRTSGTNTGELFF.

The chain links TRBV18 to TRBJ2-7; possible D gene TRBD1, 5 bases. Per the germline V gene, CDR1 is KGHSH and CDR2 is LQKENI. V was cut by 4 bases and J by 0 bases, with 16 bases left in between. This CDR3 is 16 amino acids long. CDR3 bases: TGTGCCAGCTCACGGGAATCGACAGTAGCCTCCTACGAGCAGTACTTC. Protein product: CASSRESTVASYEQYF.

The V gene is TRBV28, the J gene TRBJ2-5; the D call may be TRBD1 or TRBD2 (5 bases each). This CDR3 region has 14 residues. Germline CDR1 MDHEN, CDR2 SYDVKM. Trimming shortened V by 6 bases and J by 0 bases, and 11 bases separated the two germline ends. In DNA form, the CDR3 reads TGTGCCAGCAGCCTAGGGACGTACCAAGAGACCCAGTACTTC. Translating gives CASSLGTYQETQYF.

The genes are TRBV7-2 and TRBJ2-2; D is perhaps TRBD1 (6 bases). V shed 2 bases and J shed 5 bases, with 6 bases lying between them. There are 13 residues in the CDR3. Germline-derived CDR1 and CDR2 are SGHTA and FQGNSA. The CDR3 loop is CASSLQGTGELFF. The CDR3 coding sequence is TGTGCCAGCAGCTTACAGGGGACCGGGGAGCTGTTTTTT.

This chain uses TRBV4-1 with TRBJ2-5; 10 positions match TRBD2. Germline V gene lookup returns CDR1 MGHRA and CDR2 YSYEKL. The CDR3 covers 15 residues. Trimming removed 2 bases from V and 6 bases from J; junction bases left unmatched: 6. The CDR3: CASSQPTSGVKTQYF. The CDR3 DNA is TGCGCCAGCAGCCAACCCACTAGCGGGGTTAAGACCCAGTACTTC.

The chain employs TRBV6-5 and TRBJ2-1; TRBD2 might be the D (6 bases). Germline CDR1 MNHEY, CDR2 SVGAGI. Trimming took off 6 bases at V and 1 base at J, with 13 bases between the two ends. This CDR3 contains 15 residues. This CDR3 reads CASSRPSGSYNEQFF. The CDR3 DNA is TGTGCCAGCAGCCGCCCCAGCGGGTCCTACAATGAGCAGTTCTTC.